Sequencing of this TCR beta chain was carried out in a study of vaccination and CD4 T cells after COVID-19. Study as a whole: In the convalescent cohort, there were six males and four females, two of them Hispanic. The cells were exposed to overlapping spike peptides originating from SARS-CoV-2, HCoV-NL63, HCoV-OC43 and HCoV-229E for stimulation.

Oncomine TCR Beta short-read sequencing was applied to DNA from cultured CD4+ T cells. Researchers extracted genomic DNA from CD4+ T cells that had been cultured. MiXCR was run by TCRdb on the PCR reads, yielding one entry per CDR3 protein. The data contain 11,000 or so distinct CDR3 sequences, roughly 43% of them singletons. Only a few counts were recorded for this clonotype. Its target is unknown. CDR1 is MNHEY and CDR2 is SMNVEV in the germline V gene (reference sequence). V was clipped by 6 bases and J by 6 bases; unmatched bases: 10. The CDR3 runs to 14 residues. Described treatment: approximately 9-day PBMC culture with coronavirus spike peptide pools or control peptides (ViraFEST assay). After expanding antigen-specific T cells with peptide pools, ViraFEST sequenced their TCRs.

The chain recombines TRBV27 with TRBJ1-2; 7 bases map to TRBD1. The specimen sequenced was CD4+ T cells from blood, cultured in vitro. The TCR sequence derives from a human donor who had recovered from COVID-19. CDR3 DNA sequence: TGTGCCAGCAGCAAAAACACAGGGGTGGATGGCTACACCTTC. Translation: CASSKNTGVDGYTF.